The rows below give T cell receptor beta chains drawn from one sample of a study of cytomegalovirus exposure and HLA in healthy donors. Generated by immunoSEQ multiplex PCR, the TCRdb table keeps only in-frame clones and is missing some. The sample carries around 130,000 clones, 75% recorded once. The specimen was PBMCs. These receptors all stem from a woman in her thirties or forties in good health and CMV-seropositive. CDR3s include the opening cysteine and the closing phenylalanine or tryptophan.

j_call v_call cdr3_aa
TRBJ2-5 TRBV21-1 CASSNGIRDRPQETQYF
TRBJ1-1 TRBV4-3 CASSERDSMNTEAFF
NA TRBV5-6 CASSSGSTYEQYF
TRBJ1-5 TRBV28 CASSGGGDIDQPQHF
TRBJ1-4 TRBV7-9 CSSSLEGGNNEKLFF
TRBJ1-1 TRBV27 CAAGFNTEAFF
TRBJ2-3 TRBV6-4 CASSDGGETDTQYF
TRBJ1-1 TRBV18 CASSSELNTEAFF
TRBJ2-5 TRBV5-1 CASSFAAGRGETQYF
TRBJ1-1 TRBV27 CASAHGGGAEAFF
TRBJ1-5 TRBV19 CASRRDYSNQPQHF
TRBJ2-7 TRBV5-4 CASSLWEPGRVAEQYF
TRBJ2-7 TRBV28 CASSFLGEAIFSSYEQYF
TRBJ1-1 TRBV7-3 CASRRGQGPNTEAFF
TRBJ1-3 TRBV4-3 CASSADYSPGNTIYF
TRBJ1-3 TRBV9 CASSPPGQGFGNTIYF
TRBJ2-5 TRBV27 CASSFSTGGETQYF
TRBJ2-7 TRBV10-3 CAITGQDFGTYEQYF
TRBJ2-1 TRBV5-4 CASSWGLAGARYNEQFF
TRBJ1-2 TRBV28 CASSLAQGKRHGYTF
TRBJ1-1 TRBV6-5 CASSWSQGAASEAFF
TRBJ1-5 TRBV28 CASSLGAWGPQHF
TRBJ2-5 TRBV19 CASSIAGVEETQYF
TRBJ2-2 TRBV7-9 CASSLGTGTGELFF
TRBJ2-7 TRBV30 CAWGQYEQYF
TRBJ2-1 TRBV7-3 CASSPYSPSSNEQFF
TRBJ1-1 TRBV4-3 CASSQASSGFTEAFF
TRBJ2-5 TRBV7-3 CASSPVQPQKRGGMETQYF
TRBJ2-3 TRBV4-3 CASSQEMAGTDTQYF
TRBJ1-1 TRBV5-6 CASSWTGLTLNTEAFF
TRBJ2-1 TRBV6-1 CAIDRSGSSYNEQFF
TRBJ2-5 TRBV6-5 CASSSYQGRETQYF
TRBJ1-2 TRBV6-5 CASSPGQGTIGYTF
TRBJ2-5 TRBV5-6 CASSLWYRQETQYF
TRBJ1-5 TRBV19 CAISRMGSNQPQHF
TRBJ1-5 TRBV6-5 CASRSPGQNQPQHF
TRBJ1-1 TRBV7-9 CASSSQGVMNTEAFF
TRBJ2-3 TRBV18 CASSYGLAGVDTQYF
TRBJ1-3 TRBV5-6 CASSLRQRSGNTIYF
TRBJ1-1 TRBV7-2 CASSLARGWNTEAFF
TRBJ2-3 TRBV28 CASSSNEGDSTDTQYF